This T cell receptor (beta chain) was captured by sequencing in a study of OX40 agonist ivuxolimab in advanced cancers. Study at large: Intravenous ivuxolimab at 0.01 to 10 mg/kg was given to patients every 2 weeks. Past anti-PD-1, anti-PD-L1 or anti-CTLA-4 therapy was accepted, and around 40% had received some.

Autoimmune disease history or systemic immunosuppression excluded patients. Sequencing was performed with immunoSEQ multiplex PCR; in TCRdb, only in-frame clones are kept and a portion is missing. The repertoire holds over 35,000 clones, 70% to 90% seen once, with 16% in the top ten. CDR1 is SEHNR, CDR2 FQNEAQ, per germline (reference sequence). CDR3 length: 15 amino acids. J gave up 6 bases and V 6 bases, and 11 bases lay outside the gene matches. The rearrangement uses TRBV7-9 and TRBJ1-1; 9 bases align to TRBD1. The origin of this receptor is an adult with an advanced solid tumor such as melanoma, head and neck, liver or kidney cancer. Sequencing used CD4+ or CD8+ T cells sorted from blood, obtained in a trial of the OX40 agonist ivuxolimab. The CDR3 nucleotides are TGTGCCAGCAGACCAGACAGGGGGGCGACAGCTGAAGCTTTCTTT. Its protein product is CASRPDRGATAEAFF.